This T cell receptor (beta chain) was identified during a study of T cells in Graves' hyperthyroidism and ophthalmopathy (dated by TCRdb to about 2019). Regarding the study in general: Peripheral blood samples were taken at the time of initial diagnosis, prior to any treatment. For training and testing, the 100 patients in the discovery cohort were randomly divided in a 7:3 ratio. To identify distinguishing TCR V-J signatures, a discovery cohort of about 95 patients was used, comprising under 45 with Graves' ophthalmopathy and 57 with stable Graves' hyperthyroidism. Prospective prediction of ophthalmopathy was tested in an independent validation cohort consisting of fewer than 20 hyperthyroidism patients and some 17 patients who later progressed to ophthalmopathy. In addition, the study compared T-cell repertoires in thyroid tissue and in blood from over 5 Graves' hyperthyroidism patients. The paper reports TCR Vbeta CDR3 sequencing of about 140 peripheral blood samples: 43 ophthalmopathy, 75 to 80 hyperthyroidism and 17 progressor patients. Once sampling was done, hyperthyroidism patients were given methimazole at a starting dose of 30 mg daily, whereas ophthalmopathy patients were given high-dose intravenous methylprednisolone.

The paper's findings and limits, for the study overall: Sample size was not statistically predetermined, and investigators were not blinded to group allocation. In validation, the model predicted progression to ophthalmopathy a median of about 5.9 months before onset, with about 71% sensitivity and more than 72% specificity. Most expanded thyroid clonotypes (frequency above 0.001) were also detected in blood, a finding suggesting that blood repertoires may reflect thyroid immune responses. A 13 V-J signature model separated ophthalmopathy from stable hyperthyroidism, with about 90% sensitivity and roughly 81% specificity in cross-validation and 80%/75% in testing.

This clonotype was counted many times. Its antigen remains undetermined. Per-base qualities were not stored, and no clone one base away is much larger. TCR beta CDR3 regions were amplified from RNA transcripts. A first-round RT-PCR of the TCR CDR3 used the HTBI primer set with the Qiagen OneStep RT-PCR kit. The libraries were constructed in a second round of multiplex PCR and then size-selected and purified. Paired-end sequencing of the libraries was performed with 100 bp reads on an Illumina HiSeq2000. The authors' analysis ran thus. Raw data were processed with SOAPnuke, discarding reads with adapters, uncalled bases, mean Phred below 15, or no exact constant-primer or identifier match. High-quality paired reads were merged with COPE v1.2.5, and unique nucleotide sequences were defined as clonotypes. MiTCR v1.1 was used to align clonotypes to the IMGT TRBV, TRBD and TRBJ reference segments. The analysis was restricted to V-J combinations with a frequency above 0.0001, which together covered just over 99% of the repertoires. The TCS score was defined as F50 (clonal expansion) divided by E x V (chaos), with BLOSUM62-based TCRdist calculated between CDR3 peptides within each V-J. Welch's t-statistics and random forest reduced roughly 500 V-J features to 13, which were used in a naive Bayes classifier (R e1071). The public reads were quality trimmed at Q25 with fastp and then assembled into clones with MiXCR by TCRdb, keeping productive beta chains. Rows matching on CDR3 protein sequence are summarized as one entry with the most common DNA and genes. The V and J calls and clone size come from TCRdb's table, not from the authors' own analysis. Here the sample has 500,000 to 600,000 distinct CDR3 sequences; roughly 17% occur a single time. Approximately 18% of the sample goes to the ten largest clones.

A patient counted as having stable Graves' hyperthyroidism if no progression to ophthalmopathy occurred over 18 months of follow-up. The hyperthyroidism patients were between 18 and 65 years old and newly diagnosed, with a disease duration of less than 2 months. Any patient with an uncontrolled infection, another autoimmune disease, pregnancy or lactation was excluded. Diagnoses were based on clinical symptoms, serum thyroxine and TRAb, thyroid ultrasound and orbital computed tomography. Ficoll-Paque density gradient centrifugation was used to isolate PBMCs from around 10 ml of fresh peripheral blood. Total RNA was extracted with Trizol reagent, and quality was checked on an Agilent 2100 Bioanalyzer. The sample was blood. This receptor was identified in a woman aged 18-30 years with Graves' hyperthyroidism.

The sequenced DNA: TGTGCCAGCAGACCAGGGAGGGTAGGAGGCTACACCTTC. It encodes CASRPGRVGGYTF. Here the chain combines TRBV12-3 or TRBV12-4 and TRBJ1-2; TRBD1 might be the D gene, on 5 matching bases. V drops 6 bases and J drops 8 bases, leaving 16 bases in between. Its CDR3 holds 13 amino acids, cysteine through phenylalanine. Only CDR3 DNA is held: 39 bases, read in frame from base 1.